This T cell receptor (beta chain) was captured in a study of blood T cell repertoires in COVID-19 (dated by TCRdb to the early 2020s). Background for the entire study: Samples from collaborators originated in the United States, Italy and Spain and spanned both the acute and convalescent phases of COVID-19. HLA class I and class II types, where available, came from metadata supplied by the sample provider rather than from assay-based typing. Subjects who had been exposed to COVID-19, were actively infected with it, or had recovered from it provided the deeply sampled blood TCRbeta repertoires that made up the dataset. The prospective study material was composed of cDNA or gDNA derived from T cells, B-cell-depleted T cells, or PBMCs. Samples were obtained from the ongoing ImmuneRACE study (first 160 participants) and from about 1,300 subjects provided by 6 global collaborators. The repertoires were made available in a free public database intended to serve as a resource for research on the immune response to SARS-CoV-2. A de-identified subject ID, COVID-19 status, age in years and sex were almost always included in the sample metadata. Results and caveats for the whole study, not just this receptor: The quantity of clinical and demographic metadata differed by source and by participant and was supplied without curation.

TCRbeta CDR3 regions were amplified from genomic DNA by means of the immunoSEQ Assay, a bias-controlled multiplex PCR. For the original study's pipeline: Within the assay, amplification of reference gene primers was used to estimate how many nucleated cells each sample contained. Sequence reads were collapsed and filtered to measure the absolute abundance of every unique TCRbeta CDR3 rearrangement. For each sample, productive Simpson clonality was calculated by taking the square root of Simpson's diversity index across productive rearrangements. What TCRdb holds here is the immuneACCESS table cut down to in-frame rearrangements. Part of the clones is not present; checked against another copy, under half of the missing clones reflect an unresolved V gene, and the others are unexplained. Clonal size and the V and J genes are those of that table, whereas D and trimming came from the DNA. This sample holds about 160,000 clones; just over 90% were observed only once. The ten largest clones capture under 2% of the sample.

A distance of 13 bases separates the germline ends of V and J, which lose 0 bases and 6 bases respectively. The CDR3 holds 15 amino acids from the cysteine to the phenylalanine. Left in the record is the CDR3 DNA by itself, 45 bases read in frame from the first base. Reading the germline V gene gives CDR1 SGHRS and CDR2 YFSETQ. This clone was counted only a few times. Its antigen remains undetermined. No much larger clonotype is one base removed from it; base qualities were not supplied. At one collaborating source in Seattle, patients were enrolled during active infection and were followed longitudinally through the course of disease. Each collaborating institution followed its own protocols to collect whole blood in K2EDTA tubes. For TCRbeta analysis, collaborator samples were shipped as frozen whole blood, as isolated PBMCs, or as DNA extracted from either sample type.

Sequencing was done on a sample of peripheral blood. The sequence joins TRBV5-1 to TRBJ1-5, with the identity of the D gene unclear. The TCR was taken from a woman aged 60 to 75 with COVID-19, enrolled during active disease. The DNA reads TGCGCCAGCAGCTTGGCCGGTGGGCAGACTCAGCCCCAGCATTTT. Translated, this gives CASSLAGGQTQPQHF.